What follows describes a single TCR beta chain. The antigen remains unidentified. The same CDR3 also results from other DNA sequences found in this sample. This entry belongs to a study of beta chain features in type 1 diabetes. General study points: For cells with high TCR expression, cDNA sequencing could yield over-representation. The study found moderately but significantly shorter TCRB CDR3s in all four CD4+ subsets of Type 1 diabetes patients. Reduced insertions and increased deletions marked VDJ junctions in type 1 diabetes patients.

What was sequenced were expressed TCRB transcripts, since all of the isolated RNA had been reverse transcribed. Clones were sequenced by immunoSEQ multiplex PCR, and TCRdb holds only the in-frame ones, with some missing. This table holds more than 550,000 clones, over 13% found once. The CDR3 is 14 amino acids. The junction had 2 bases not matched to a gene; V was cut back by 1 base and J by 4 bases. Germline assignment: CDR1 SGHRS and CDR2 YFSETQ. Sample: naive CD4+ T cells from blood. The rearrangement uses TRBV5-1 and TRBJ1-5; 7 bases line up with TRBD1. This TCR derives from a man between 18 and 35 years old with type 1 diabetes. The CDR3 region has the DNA TGCGCCAGCAGCTTGACAGGGGTAAATCAGCCCCAGCATTTT. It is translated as CASSLTGVNQPQHF.